This TCR beta chain is from a study of identifying expanded T cells in peripheral blood. Produced via immunoSEQ multiplex PCR; TCRdb's table is partial and in-frame only. The table has over 100,000 clones, approximately 88% seen once. V lost 0 bases, J lost 0 bases, and 4 bases lay in between. The CDR3 runs to 15 residues. Germline CDR1 is SGHRS and CDR2 is YFSETQ. Sequencing input: blood. The sequence was collected from a person aged 18-69 years in good health. V and J are TRBV5-1 and TRBJ2-6, with D unclear. CDR3 region: CASSLGASGANVLTF. For the CDR3, the DNA is TGCGCCAGCAGCTTGGGTGCCTCTGGGGCCAACGTCCTGACTTTC.